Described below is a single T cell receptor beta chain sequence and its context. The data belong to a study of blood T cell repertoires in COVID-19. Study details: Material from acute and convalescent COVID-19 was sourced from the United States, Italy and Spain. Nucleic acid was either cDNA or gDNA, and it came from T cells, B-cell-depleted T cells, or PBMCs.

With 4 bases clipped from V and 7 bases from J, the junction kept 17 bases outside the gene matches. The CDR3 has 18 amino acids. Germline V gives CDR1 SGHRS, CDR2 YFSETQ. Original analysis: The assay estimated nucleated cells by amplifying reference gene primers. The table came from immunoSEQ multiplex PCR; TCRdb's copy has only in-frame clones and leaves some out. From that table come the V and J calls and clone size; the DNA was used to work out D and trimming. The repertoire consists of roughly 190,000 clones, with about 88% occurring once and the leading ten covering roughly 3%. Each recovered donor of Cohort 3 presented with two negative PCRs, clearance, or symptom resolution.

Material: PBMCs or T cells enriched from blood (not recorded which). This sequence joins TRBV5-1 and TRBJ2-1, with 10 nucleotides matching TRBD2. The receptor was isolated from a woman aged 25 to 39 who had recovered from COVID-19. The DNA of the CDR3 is TGCGCCAGCAGCCTGGAACCTATAGCTAGCGGGGGTTTAAATGAGCAGTTCTTC. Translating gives CASSLEPIASGGLNEQFF.